The rows below give T cell receptor beta chains drawn from one sample of a study of CD8+CD57+ T cells in acquired aplastic anemia. One entry per CDR3 protein, called by TCRdb with MiXCR from the reads. The table includes about 160,000 distinct CDR3 sequences, roughly 48% detected once. The sample comprised sorted CD4+, CD8+, or CD8+CD57+ T cells (not recorded which) from PBMCs. Receptor source: a human donor with aplastic anemia. CDR3s include the opening cysteine and the closing phenylalanine or tryptophan. D genes are given only for firm matches. A clone size is listed for some rows: how often the clone was seen (once, few, many), or a class if it is expanded.

V,D,size,J,CDR3,DNA
TRBV5-5,NA,NA,TRBJ1-1,CASSFRHPNTEAFF,TGTGCCAGCAGCTTCAGACACCCGAACACTGAAGCTTTCTTT
TRBV12-3/TRBV12-4,NA,many,TRBJ2-1,CASSLTGYNEQFF,TGTGCCAGCAGTTTGACCGGCTACAATGAGCAGTTCTTC
TRBV7-9,TRBD1,NA,TRBJ1-1,CASSLEGQVEAFF,TGTGCCAGCAGCTTAGAGGGACAGGTGGAAGCTTTCTTT
TRBV19,NA,NA,TRBJ2-7,CATRSVYEQYF,TGTGCCACTCGATCAGTTTACGAGCAGTACTTC
TRBV20-1,TRBD2,NA,TRBJ2-5,CSARLADLQETQYF,TGCAGTGCCCGACTAGCAGACCTCCAAGAGACCCAGTACTTC
TRBV10-1,NA,NA,TRBJ1-1,CASHLKQGSTSTEAFF,TGCGCCAGCCACTTAAAACAGGGTTCTACGAGTACTGAAGCTTTCTTT
TRBV20-1,NA,few,TRBJ2-7,CSARDRPGPYEQYF,TGCAGTGCTAGAGATAGGCCGGGTCCCTACGAGCAGTACTTC
TRBV6-5,NA,many,TRBJ2-1,CASSYGVRRYEQFF,TGTGCCAGCAGTTACGGGGTCCGTCGGTATGAGCAGTTCTTC
TRBV30,NA,NA,TRBJ1-1,CARGENTEAFF,TGTGCAAGGGGAGAGAACACTGAAGCTTTCTTT
TRBV19,TRBD1,NA,TRBJ1-1,CASRVTGQNTEAFF,TGTGCCAGTAGAGTGACAGGGCAGAACACTGAAGCTTTCTTT
TRBV7-9,NA,NA,TRBJ1-2,CASSLASQSYGYTF,TGTGCCAGCAGCTTAGCGAGCCAGAGCTATGGCTACACCTTC
TRBV30,NA,NA,TRBJ1-2,CAWSVPFGGGPNYGYTF,TGTGCCTGGAGTGTACCTTTTGGGGGGGGACCTAACTATGGCTACACCTTC
TRBV6-2/TRBV6-3,TRBD2,NA,TRBJ2-3,CASSYSLTSGNQDTHYF,TGTGCCAGCAGTTACTCGCTTACTAGCGGGAACCAAGATACGCATTATTTT
TRBV24-1,NA,once,TRBJ2-3,CATSPRSGDTQYF,TGTGCCACCAGCCCGCGGTCGGGAGATACGCAGTATTTT
TRBV2,TRBD1,many,TRBJ2-3,CASQPPGQGAADTQYF,TGTGCCAGCCAACCTCCCGGACAGGGGGCCGCAGATACGCAGTATTTT
TRBV5-1,TRBD1,many,TRBJ1-2,CASSPGQENGYTF,TGCGCCAGCAGCCCCGGACAGGAGAATGGCTACACCTTC
TRBV6-5,TRBD2,many,TRBJ2-1,CASSYGVAGVNEQFF,TGTGCCAGCAGTTACGGGGTAGCGGGAGTCAATGAGCAGTTCTTC